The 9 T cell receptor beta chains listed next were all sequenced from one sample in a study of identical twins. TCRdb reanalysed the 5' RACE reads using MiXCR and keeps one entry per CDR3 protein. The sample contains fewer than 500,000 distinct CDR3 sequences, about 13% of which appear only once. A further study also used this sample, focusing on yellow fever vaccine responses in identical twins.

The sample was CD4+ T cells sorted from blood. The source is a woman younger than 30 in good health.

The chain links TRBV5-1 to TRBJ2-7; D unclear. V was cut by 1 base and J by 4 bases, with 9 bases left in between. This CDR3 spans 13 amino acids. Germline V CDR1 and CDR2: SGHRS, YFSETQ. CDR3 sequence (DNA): TGCGCCAGCAGCTTGACAGTGGGTTACGAGCAGTACTTC. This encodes CASSLTVGYEQYF.

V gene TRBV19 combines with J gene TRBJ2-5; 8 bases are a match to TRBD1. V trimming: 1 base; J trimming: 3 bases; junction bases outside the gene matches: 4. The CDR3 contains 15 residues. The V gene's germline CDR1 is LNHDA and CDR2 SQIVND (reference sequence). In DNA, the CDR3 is TGTGCCAGTAGTATAGTGGGGACAGGCGAAGAGACCCAGTACTTC. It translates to CASSIVGTGEETQYF.

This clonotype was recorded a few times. The DNA for the CDR3 is TGTGCCAGCAGTTGGGGGGGGACGGTCCAAGAGACCCAGTACTTC. Translating it yields CASSWGGTVQETQYF. This rearrangement joins TRBV6-2 or TRBV6-3 to TRBJ2-5, with 7 bases lining up with TRBD2. Germline trimming cut 4 bases from V and 1 base from J; bases unmatched to any gene: 6. CDR3 size: 15 residues. Per germline, CDR1 MNHEY and CDR2 SVGEGT.

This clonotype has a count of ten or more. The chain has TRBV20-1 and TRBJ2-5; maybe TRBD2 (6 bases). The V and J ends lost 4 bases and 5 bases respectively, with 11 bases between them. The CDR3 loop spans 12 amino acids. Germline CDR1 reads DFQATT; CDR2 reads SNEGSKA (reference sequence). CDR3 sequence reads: CSATGSRETQYF. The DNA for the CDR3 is TGCAGTGCTACCGGGAGCCGGGAGACCCAGTACTTC.

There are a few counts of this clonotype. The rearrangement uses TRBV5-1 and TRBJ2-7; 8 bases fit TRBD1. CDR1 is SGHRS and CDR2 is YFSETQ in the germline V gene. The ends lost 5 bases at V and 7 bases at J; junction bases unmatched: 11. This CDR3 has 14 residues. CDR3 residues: CASRVDRVPWEQYF. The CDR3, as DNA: TGCGCCAGCAGAGTGGACAGGGTCCCCTGGGAGCAGTACTTC.

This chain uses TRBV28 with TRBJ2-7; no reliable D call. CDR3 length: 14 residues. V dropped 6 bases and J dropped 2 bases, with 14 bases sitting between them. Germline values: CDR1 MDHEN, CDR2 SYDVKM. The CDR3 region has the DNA TGTGCCAGCAGCCTTTCACTGGGCCCCTACGAGCAGTACTTC. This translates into CASSLSLGPYEQYF.

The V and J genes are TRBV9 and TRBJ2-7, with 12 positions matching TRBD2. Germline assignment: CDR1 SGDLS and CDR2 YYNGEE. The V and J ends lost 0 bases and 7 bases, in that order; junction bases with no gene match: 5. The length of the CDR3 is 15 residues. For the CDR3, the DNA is TGTGCCAGCAGCGTAGGGACTAGCGGGGCCTGGGAGCAGTACTTC. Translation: CASSVGTSGAWEQYF.

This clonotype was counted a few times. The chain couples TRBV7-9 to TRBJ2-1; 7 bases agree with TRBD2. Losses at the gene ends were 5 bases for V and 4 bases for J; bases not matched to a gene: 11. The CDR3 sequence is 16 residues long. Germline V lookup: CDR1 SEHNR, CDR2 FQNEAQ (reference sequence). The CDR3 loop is CASSPRASGKYNEQFF. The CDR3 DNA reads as TGTGCCAGCAGCCCCCGCGCTAGCGGAAAATACAATGAGCAGTTCTTC.

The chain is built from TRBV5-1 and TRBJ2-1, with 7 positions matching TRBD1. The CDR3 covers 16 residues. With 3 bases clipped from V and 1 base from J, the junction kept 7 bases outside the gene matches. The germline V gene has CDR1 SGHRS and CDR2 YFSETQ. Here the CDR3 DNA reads TGCGCCAGCAGCTCGGCAGGGGGTGGGTCCTACAATGAGCAGTTCTTC. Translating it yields CASSSAGGGSYNEQFF.